Each of the 21 T cell receptor beta chains below was sequenced from the same sample in a study of beta chain features in type 1 diabetes. Points from the study as a whole: Shorter TCRB CDR3s, moderately but significantly so, marked every one of the four CD4+ subsets in Type 1 diabetes patients.

Investigators reverse transcribed all isolated RNA, so they sequenced expressed TCRB transcripts. Only in-frame clones appear in the TCRdb table, and some are missing; sequencing was by immunoSEQ multiplex PCR. The data contain 240,000 or so clones, roughly 22% of them singletons. What these receptors recognize is not known. The specimen sequenced was naive CD4+ T cells from blood. Receptor source: a woman aged 40 to 55 with type 1 diabetes.

CDR3 region: CASSSAGGYNEQFF. As DNA, the CDR3 is TGTGCCAGCAGCTCAGCGGGGGGTTACAATGAGCAGTTCTTC. This rearrangement joins TRBV5-4 to TRBJ2-1; 9 bases are a match to TRBD2. The CDR3 runs 14 residues. The trim removed 3 bases at V and 4 bases at J, leaving 2 bases unmatched. Germline lookup yields CDR1 SGHNT and CDR2 YYREEE (reference sequence).

The chain carries TRBV7-7 and TRBJ2-1, with 8 bases lining up with TRBD1. Germline-derived CDR1 and CDR2 are SSHAT and FNYEAQ (reference sequence). The trim removed 5 bases at V and 8 bases at J, leaving 2 bases unmatched. The CDR3 spans 12 residues. CDR3 in amino acids: CASSPTGDEQFF. Here the CDR3 DNA reads TGTGCCAGCAGCCCGACAGGGGATGAGCAGTTCTTC.

This clone was detected only a few times. Other DNA sequences from this sample encode an identical CDR3 as well. The chain combines TRBV29-1 with TRBJ1-3; no clear D. Trimming removed 7 bases at V and 1 base at J, with 11 bases between. Per germline, CDR1 SQVTM and CDR2 ANQGSEA. This CDR3 is built from 13 residues. In DNA, the CDR3 is TGCAGCGCCGGCGGGCAGTCTGGAAACACCATATATTTT. This gives the protein CSAGGQSGNTIYF.

This clone was recorded a few times. V gene TRBV19 combines with J gene TRBJ2-7, with TRBD2 matching over 7 bases. V lost 10 bases, J lost 3 bases, and 12 bases stayed unmatched. The CDR3 sequence is 14 residues long. Germline V gene data show CDR1 as LNHDA and CDR2 as SQIVND (reference sequence). The CDR3 coding sequence is TGTGCCACCAGGGAGGGGACGGCAGACTACGAGCAGTACTTC. Translated, it gives CATREGTADYEQYF.

The chain joins TRBV7-9 to TRBJ2-5; no firm D call. There are 12 residues in the CDR3. Germline CDR1 reads SEHNR; CDR2 reads FQNEAQ (reference sequence). V lost 5 bases to trimming and J lost 1 base, with 5 bases between them. The CDR3 loop is CASSALQETQYF. The CDR3 coding sequence is TGTGCCAGCAGCGCGCTCCAAGAGACCCAGTACTTC.

The V gene is TRBV29-1, the J gene TRBJ2-3, with 9 nucleotides matching TRBD2. The germline CDR1 and CDR2 sequences are SQVTM and ANQGSEA. V was clipped by 4 bases and J by 2 bases; unmatched bases: 13. The CDR3 is 17 amino acids. In DNA, the CDR3 is TGCAGCGTTGTCCCGGGACTAGCCAAGCTCTACACAGATACGCAGTATTTT. Its translation is CSVVPGLAKLYTDTQYF.

About this clone itself: This sample includes further DNA sequences coding for the same CDR3. The chain couples TRBV2 to TRBJ2-3; 11 bases are shared with TRBD2. CDR1 SNHLY and CDR2 FYNNEI come from the germline V gene. The V and J ends lost 5 bases and 3 bases, in that order; junction bases with no gene match: 4. The CDR3 spans 15 residues. The CDR3 coding sequence is TGTGCCAGCAGTTCCAGGACTAGCGGGACAGATACGCAGTATTTT. Its protein product is CASSSRTSGTDTQYF. Variable domain in full (rest from reference TRBV2 and TRBJ2-3): EPEVTQTPSHQVTQMGQEVILRCVPISNHLYFYWYRQILGQKVEFLVSFYNNEISEKSEIFDDQFSVERPDGSNFTLKIRSTKLEDSAMYFCASSSRTSGTDTQYFGPGTRLTVL.

This clone has just a few counts. The rearrangement links TRBV7-9 to TRBJ2-7; D is possibly TRBD1 (6 bases). CDR1 is SEHNR and CDR2 is FQNEAQ in the germline V gene (reference sequence). CDR3 length equals 12 residues. V lost 5 bases, J lost 2 bases, and 7 bases lay in between. CDR3 DNA sequence: TGTGCCAGCAGCCGGACAGCCTACGAGCAGTACTTC. It encodes CASSRTAYEQYF.

This clone appeared a few times. The chain carries TRBV7-2 and TRBJ1-2; 8 positions agree with TRBD1. Looked up from germline, CDR1 is SGHTA and CDR2 is FQGNSA. V was clipped by 4 bases and J by 8 bases; unmatched bases: 6. The CDR3 spans 13 residues. CDR3 bases: TGTGCCAGCAGCTCCCGACAGGGGAACGGCTACACCTTC. Translated, it gives CASSSRQGNGYTF.

This clone was detected only a few times. J is TRBJ2-2 and V is TRBV11-2, with 12 positions matching TRBD1. V lost 10 bases, J lost 7 bases, and 13 bases stayed unmatched. This CDR3 is 16 amino acids long. Germline values: CDR1 SGHAT, CDR2 FQNNGV. The CDR3 loop is CATRTGTGGAGGELFF. The CDR3 DNA sequence: TGTGCCACCAGAACCGGGACAGGGGGCGCAGGCGGGGAGCTGTTTTTT.

The chain uses TRBV18 and TRBJ1-5; D possibly corresponds to TRBD1 (5 bases). The germline CDR1 and CDR2 sequences are KGHSH and LQKENI. This CDR3 spans 14 amino acids. Trimming pared 6 bases from V and 3 bases from J, leaving 12 bases between. CDR3 sequence: CASSVTDVNQPQHF. For the CDR3, the DNA is TGTGCCAGCTCGGTGACAGACGTCAATCAGCCCCAGCATTTT.

CDR3 sequence reads: CSVHRNGNEQFF. CDR3 DNA: TGCAGCGTTCACAGGAATGGGAATGAGCAGTTCTTC. The chain has TRBV29-1 and TRBJ2-1, with D perhaps TRBD1 (5 bases). The germline V and J ends were trimmed by 5 bases and 7 bases, with 12 bases remaining between them. Germline-derived CDR1 and CDR2 are SQVTM and ANQGSEA. CDR3 size: 12 residues.

This clone has more than one count but fewer than ten. The gene calls are TRBV19 and TRBJ2-7, with 10 nucleotides matching TRBD2. After removal of 5 bases from V and 4 bases from J, the junction contained 11 bases not matched to a gene. The CDR3 length is 16 residues. Germline assignment: CDR1 LNHDA and CDR2 SQIVND (reference sequence). In DNA, the CDR3 is TGTGCCAGTAGTGCCCCAGCTAGCGGGAGTGTTTACGAGCAGTACTTC. Translating it yields CASSAPASGSVYEQYF.

This chain connects TRBV7-9 to TRBJ2-5; 7 nucleotides match TRBD1. CDR1 is SEHNR, CDR2 FQNEAQ, per germline (reference sequence). The V segment lost 3 bases and the J segment 0 bases; nucleotides outside the gene matches: 4. The CDR3 has 15 residues. DNA for the CDR3: TGTGCCAGCAGCTTTCGGGACAGCTACCAAGAGACCCAGTACTTC. Amino acid sequence: CASSFRDSYQETQYF.

This sequence joins TRBV19 and TRBJ1-5; TRBD1 agrees at 7 bases. Per germline, CDR1 LNHDA and CDR2 SQIVND (reference sequence). CDR3 length: 14 amino acids. The junction had 5 bases not matched to a gene; V was cut back by 4 bases and J by 5 bases. Here the CDR3 reads CASSRGTADQPQHF. The CDR3 DNA reads TGTGCCAGTAGTAGAGGGACAGCAGATCAGCCCCAGCATTTT.

The rearrangement uses TRBV6-5 and TRBJ2-2, with D unresolved. CDR1 MNHEY and CDR2 SVGAGI come from the germline V gene. This CDR3 is 13 amino acids long. Trimming stripped 6 bases from V and 10 bases from J, with 15 bases between. CDR3 residues: CASRPPLAKELFF. CDR3 nucleotides: TGTGCCAGCAGACCACCCCTCGCGAAGGAGCTGTTTTTT.

The chain employs TRBV27 and TRBJ2-1; 7 nucleotides match TRBD2. Germline CDR1 is MNHEY and CDR2 is SMNVEV (reference sequence). CDR3 length: 15 residues. V gave up 4 bases and J gave up 2 bases; unmatched junction bases: 5. The DNA of the CDR3 is TGTGCCAGCAGTTCGGAGCGGGACCCCTACAATGAGCAGTTCTTC. Encoded protein: CASSSERDPYNEQFF.

V gene TRBV4-2 combines with J gene TRBJ2-2, with 13 bases fitting TRBD2. Germline V gene data show CDR1 as LGHNA and CDR2 as YNFKEQ. CDR3 length: 16 residues. Unmatched junction bases numbered 0, after V lost 1 base and J lost 4 bases. CDR3 DNA sequence: TGTGCCAGCAGCCAAGGACTAGCGGGGGGCACCGGGGAGCTGTTTTTT. Its translation is CASSQGLAGGTGELFF.

This chain joins TRBV6-5 and TRBJ1-5; 9 nucleotides match TRBD1. Germline V gene data show CDR1 as MNHEY and CDR2 as SVGAGI. This CDR3 is built from 15 residues. The V gene end was trimmed by 5 bases and the J gene end by 0 bases; junction bases not matched to a gene: 2. CDR3 amino acids: CASSGTGLSNQPQHF. CDR3 coding DNA: TGTGCCAGCAGTGGGACAGGGCTTAGCAATCAGCCCCAGCATTTT.

The CDR3 spells CASSLVLAGAYEQYF. The CDR3 nucleotides are TGTGCCAGCAGCTTAGTGCTAGCGGGAGCCTACGAGCAGTACTTC. The rearrangement joins TRBV7-9 to TRBJ2-7; 10 bases map to TRBD2. This CDR3 has 15 amino acids. Unmatched junction bases numbered 2, after V lost 1 base and J lost 2 bases. From germline, CDR1 is SEHNR and CDR2 FQNEAQ (reference sequence).

J is TRBJ2-1 and V is TRBV7-8, with 7 bases fitting TRBD2. CDR1 is SGHVS, CDR2 FQNEAQ, per germline. The trim removed 1 base at V and 4 bases at J, leaving 7 bases unmatched. The CDR3 has 16 residues. CDR3 in DNA: TGTGCCAGCAGCTTAGATTCGGGACTACTATACAATGAGCAGTTCTTC. Translating it yields CASSLDSGLLYNEQFF.